Shown below are 20 T cell receptor beta chains from a single sample sequenced in a study of cytomegalovirus exposure and HLA in healthy donors. 60 Vbeta and 13 Jbeta primers were used in PCR. Using immunoSEQ multiplex PCR, the repertoire was profiled, and TCRdb retains in-frame clones only, with some absent. The table lists 120,000 or so clones, approximately 78% of them singletons. Sequenced material: PBMCs. All receptors come from a woman aged 40 to 49 in good health and CMV-seronegative.

The chain couples TRBV7-8 to TRBJ2-7, with 8 nucleotides matching TRBD2. The CDR3 loop spans 15 amino acids. V dropped 5 bases and J dropped 2; count of bases not matched to a gene: 8. Germline loops: CDR1 SGHVS, CDR2 FQNEAQ. CDR3: CASSLLSGITYEQYF. The CDR3 DNA reads as TGTGCCAGCAGCCTCCTTAGCGGGATTACCTACGAGCAGTACTTC.

The V gene is TRBV5-4, the J gene TRBJ1-2, with D possibly matching TRBD1 (5 bases). The CDR3 has 18 residues. The germline V gene has CDR1 SGHNT and CDR2 YYREEE (reference sequence). Trimming pared 4 bases from V and 0 bases from J, leaving 22 bases between. The DNA for the CDR3 is TGTGCCAGCAGCCTGGGCGGGACTCAGGGCCTCTCTAACTATGGCTACACCTTC. Its protein is CASSLGGTQGLSNYGYTF.

This chain joins TRBV4-2 and TRBJ2-3; TRBD2 agrees at 13 bases. With 4 bases clipped from V and 0 bases from J, the junction kept 4 bases outside the gene matches. The CDR3 runs to 17 residues. Germline V gene sequence: CDR1 LGHNA, CDR2 YNFKEQ. CDR3 coding DNA: TGTGCCAGCAGCCTGGGGACTAGCGGGATGAGCACAGATACGCAGTATTTT. The encoded protein is CASSLGTSGMSTDTQYF.

Turning to this clone: The same CDR3 is also encoded by other DNA sequences in this sample. This CDR3 reads CASSLSGGAEKLFF. The DNA of the CDR3 is TGCGCCAGCAGCTTGTCAGGGGGCGCGGAAAAACTGTTTTTT. J is TRBJ1-4 and V is TRBV5-1; 8 bases are shared with TRBD1. V was pared by 1 base and J by 8 bases, with 4 bases of the junction left unmatched. This CDR3 has 14 amino acids. Per germline, CDR1 SGHRS and CDR2 YFSETQ.

This rearrangement joins TRBV7-8 to TRBJ1-6; tentative D call: TRBD1 (6 bases). Trimming left V 5 bases short and J 11 bases short, with 19 bases between. This CDR3 has 15 residues. Looked up from germline, CDR1 is SGHVS and CDR2 is FQNEAQ. In DNA form, the CDR3 reads TGTGCCAGCAGCCCCCAACAGGGTCCGAGAACACCCCTCCACTTT. Protein sequence: CASSPQQGPRTPLHF.

The chain employs TRBV18 and TRBJ2-5; the D gene is possibly TRBD2 (7 bases). In germline, CDR1 is KGHSH, CDR2 LQKENI. This CDR3 spans 16 amino acids. The V end was cut by 3 bases, the J end by 2 bases, with 16 bases between. CDR3 coding DNA: TGTGCCAGCTCACCCCTGGGGGGGCTTGGGCAAGAGACCCAGTACTTC. Its translation: CASSPLGGLGQETQYF.

This chain links TRBV2 with TRBJ2-5; 8 bases align to TRBD1. V trimming: 5 bases; J trimming: 5 bases; junction bases outside the gene matches: 4. This CDR3 comprises 13 residues. The V gene's germline CDR1 is SNHLY and CDR2 FYNNEI. CDR3 loop: CASSQGAGETQYF. The CDR3 region has the DNA TGTGCCAGCAGTCAGGGGGCGGGGGAGACCCAGTACTTC.

The rearrangement uses TRBV5-6 and TRBJ2-1; 9 bases fit TRBD2. The germline V gene encodes CDR1 SGHDT and CDR2 YYEEEE. Trimming at V came to 0 bases and at J to 9 bases, leaving 7 bases not matched to a gene. This CDR3 contains 15 residues. CDR3 nucleotides: TGTGCCAGCAGCTTGGCGGCGGGGGGGGTAGGTGAGCAGTTCTTC. Amino acid sequence: CASSLAAGGVGEQFF.

This clone has just a few counts. CDR3 amino acids: CASSSSTGRNTIYF. CDR3 DNA sequence: TGTGCCAGCAGTTCGTCGACAGGGCGGAACACCATATATTTT. The chain combines TRBV27 with TRBJ1-3; 7 nucleotides match TRBD1. Trimming took 4 bases from V and 7 from J; bases not matched to a gene: 7. This CDR3 region has 14 residues. The V gene's germline CDR1 is MNHEY and CDR2 SMNVEV (reference sequence).

V gene TRBV4-2 combines with J gene TRBJ1-2; 10 bases line up with TRBD1. The V gene end was trimmed by 4 bases and the J gene end by 7 bases; junction bases not matched to a gene: 12. Germline-derived CDR1 and CDR2 are LGHNA and YNFKEQ. The CDR3 is 16 residues long. CDR3 DNA sequence: TGTGCCAGCAGCCCAACTGCCGGGACAGGGGCAAGTGGCTACACCTTC. Its translation is CASSPTAGTGASGYTF.

This clone was recorded a few times. The chain is built from TRBV7-9 and TRBJ1-1, with a possible D match to TRBD1 (5 bases). Germline V lookup: CDR1 SEHNR, CDR2 FQNEAQ (reference sequence). The CDR3 is 13 amino acids. V lost 1 base, J lost 4 bases, and 7 bases lay in between. Written as DNA, the CDR3 is TGTGCCAGCAGCTTAGGGGGGGGCACTGAAGCTTTCTTT. Protein product: CASSLGGGTEAFF. The full variable domain, in which reference TRBV7-9 and TRBJ1-1 provide the parts outside the CDR3, is DTGVSQNPRHKITKRGQNVTFRCDPISEHNRLYWYRQTLGQGPEFLTYFQNEAQLEKSRLLSDRFSAERPKGSFSTLEIQRTEQGDSAMYLCASSLGGGTEAFFGQGTRLTVV.

The V gene is TRBV18, the J gene TRBJ1-1, with TRBD1 as a possible D gene (6 bases). V lost 3 bases and J 5 bases, leaving 16 bases between the germline ends. Per germline, CDR1 KGHSH and CDR2 LQKENI. There are 15 residues in the CDR3. This CDR3 reads CASSPSGRGGTEAFF. CDR3 in DNA: TGTGCCAGCTCACCGTCCGGCCGAGGGGGAACTGAAGCTTTCTTT.

The chain recombines TRBV19 with TRBJ2-4; D is uncertain. V lost 4 bases and J 0 bases, leaving 16 bases between the germline ends. Germline CDR1 is LNHDA and CDR2 is SQIVND (reference sequence). The CDR3 consists of 17 residues. In nucleotides, the CDR3 is TGTGCCAGTAGTAAACGAACATTGGGCCCAGCCAAAAACATTCAGTACTTC. This gives the protein CASSKRTLGPAKNIQYF. Based on the CDR3 plus reference TRBV19 and TRBJ2-4, the full variable domain is DGGITQSPKYLFRKEGQNVTLSCEQNLNHDAMYWYRQDPGQGLRLIYYSQIVNDFQKGDIAEGYSVSREKKESFPLTVTSAQKNPTAFYLCASSKRTLGPAKNIQYFGAGTRLSVL.

The chain combines TRBV9 with TRBJ1-1, with D possibly TRBD1 on 5 matching bases. CDR1 SGDLS and CDR2 YYNGEE come from the germline V gene. Trimming shortened V by 0 bases and J by 1 base, and 7 bases separated the two germline ends. The CDR3 length is 14 residues. The CDR3 region has the DNA TGTGCCAGCAGCGTAGACAGGCGGAACACTGAAGCTTTCTTT. Its translation is CASSVDRRNTEAFF. The full variable domain, with the rest looked up from reference TRBV9 and TRBJ1-1, is DSGVTQTPKHLITATGQRVTLRCSPRSGDLSVYWYQQSLDQGLQFLIQYYNGEERAKGNILERFSAQQFPDLHSELNLSSLELGDSALYFCASSVDRRNTEAFFGQGTRLTVV.

V gene TRBV7-9 combines with J gene TRBJ2-1; 11 nucleotides line up with TRBD2. V was pared by 4 bases and J by 4 bases, with 3 bases of the junction left unmatched. The CDR3 contains 15 residues. CDR1 and CDR2 from the germline V gene are SEHNR and FQNEAQ (reference sequence). CDR3 DNA sequence: TGTGCCAGCAGCTCACTAGCGGGGGTTTACAATGAGCAGTTCTTC. Its translation is CASSSLAGVYNEQFF.

This clone was observed a few times. The CDR3 nucleotides read TGTGCCAGAGACCTCAGGGGGCTATTCGAGCAGTACTTC. This encodes CARDLRGLFEQYF. The rearrangement uses TRBV27 and TRBJ2-7; 8 bases are shared with TRBD1. V shed 9 bases, J shed 6 bases, and the junction held 10 bases outside the gene matches. Germline CDR1 reads MNHEY; CDR2 reads SMNVEV (reference sequence). This CDR3 comprises 13 residues.

The genes are TRBV11-2 and TRBJ1-3; tentative D call: TRBD1 (5 bases). The CDR3 is made up of 15 amino acids. Germline V gene sequence: CDR1 SGHAT, CDR2 FQNNGV. V shed 2 bases and J shed 2 bases, with 10 bases lying between them. Here the CDR3 DNA reads TGTGCCAGCAGCTTACCACAGGCAGCTGGAAACACCATATATTTT. This gives the protein CASSLPQAAGNTIYF. Combining the CDR3 with reference TRBV11-2 and TRBJ1-3 gives the whole variable domain EAGVAQSPRYKIIEKRQSVAFWCNPISGHATLYWYQQILGQGPKLLIQFQNNGVVDDSQLPKDRFSAERLKGVDSTLKIQPAKLEDSAVYLCASSLPQAAGNTIYFGEGSWLTVV.

The V call is TRBV6-6, the J call TRBJ1-5; D is ambiguous. Germline loops: CDR1 MNHNY, CDR2 SVGAGI (reference sequence). V was shortened by 9 bases and J by 2 bases, with 11 bases between the two germline ends. The CDR3 consists of 13 residues. CDR3 sequence reads: CASRVAGNQPQHF. The CDR3 nucleotides are TGTGCCAGTCGAGTTGCGGGCAATCAGCCCCAGCATTTT.

This clone was observed once. The chain links TRBV11-2 to TRBJ2-1; 7 bases line up with TRBD2. The germline CDR1 and CDR2 sequences are SGHAT and FQNNGV. With V trimmed by 1 base and J by 3 bases, 3 bases remained unmatched. This CDR3 is built from 15 residues. For the CDR3, the DNA is TGTGCCAGCAGCTTAGCTAGCGGAATCTACAATGAGCAGTTCTTC. This sequence encodes CASSLASGIYNEQFF.

V is TRBV5-1 and J is TRBJ2-1, with 11 bases lining up with TRBD2. Germline CDR1 and CDR2: SGHRS and YFSETQ. V gave up 4 bases and J gave up 3 bases; unmatched junction bases: 0. The CDR3 spans 14 residues. CDR3 sequence: CASSTSGSYNEQFF. In DNA form, the CDR3 reads TGCGCCAGCAGCACTAGCGGGAGCTACAATGAGCAGTTCTTC.